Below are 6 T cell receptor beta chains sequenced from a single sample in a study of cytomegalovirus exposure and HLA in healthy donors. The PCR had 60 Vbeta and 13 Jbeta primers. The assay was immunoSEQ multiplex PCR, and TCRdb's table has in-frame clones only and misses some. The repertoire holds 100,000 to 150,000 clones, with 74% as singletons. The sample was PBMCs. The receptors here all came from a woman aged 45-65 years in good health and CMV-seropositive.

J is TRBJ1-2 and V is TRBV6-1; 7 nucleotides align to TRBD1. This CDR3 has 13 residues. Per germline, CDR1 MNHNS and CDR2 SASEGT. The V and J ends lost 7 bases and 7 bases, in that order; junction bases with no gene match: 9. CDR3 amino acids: CASTYPRTGGYTF. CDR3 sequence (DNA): TGTGCCAGCACCTATCCCCGGACAGGTGGCTACACCTTC.

Written as DNA, the CDR3 is TGTGCCAGCATCGGGGGGGGAGGCACTGAAGCTTTCTTT. Its protein is CASIGGGGTEAFF. The chain joins TRBV5-6 to TRBJ1-1, with D possibly matching TRBD1 (5 bases). V was pared by 6 bases and J by 4 bases, with 13 bases between. From germline, CDR1 is SGHDT and CDR2 YYEEEE. The CDR3 has 13 amino acids.

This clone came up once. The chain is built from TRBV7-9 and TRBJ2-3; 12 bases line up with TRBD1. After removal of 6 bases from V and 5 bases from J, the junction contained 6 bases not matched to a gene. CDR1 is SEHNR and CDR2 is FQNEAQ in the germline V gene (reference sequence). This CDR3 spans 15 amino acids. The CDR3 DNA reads TGTGCCAGCAGTCCCGGGACAGGGGGCAAAGATACGCAGTATTTT. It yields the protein CASSPGTGGKDTQYF. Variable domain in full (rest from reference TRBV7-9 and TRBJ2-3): DTGVSQNPRHKITKRGQNVTFRCDPISEHNRLYWYRQTLGQGPEFLTYFQNEAQLEKSRLLSDRFSAERPKGSFSTLEIQRTEQGDSAMYLCASSPGTGGKDTQYFGPGTRLTVL.

DNA for the CDR3: TGTGCCAGCTCACCATTGCGGGGGACGACTAGCAATCATGAGCAGTTCTTC. Its translation: CASSPLRGTTSNHEQFF. This chain joins TRBV18 and TRBJ2-1, with 7 bases that match TRBD2. The germline V gene has CDR1 KGHSH and CDR2 LQKENI. This CDR3 is 17 amino acids long. The V gene end was trimmed by 2 bases and the J gene end by 8 bases; junction bases not matched to a gene: 15.

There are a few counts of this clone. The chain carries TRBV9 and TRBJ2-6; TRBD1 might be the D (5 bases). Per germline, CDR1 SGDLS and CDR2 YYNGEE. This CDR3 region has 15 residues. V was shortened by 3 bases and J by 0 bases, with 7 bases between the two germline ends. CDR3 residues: CASSAGNSGANVLTF. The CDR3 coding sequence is TGTGCCAGCAGCGCAGGGAACTCTGGGGCCAACGTCCTGACTTTC.

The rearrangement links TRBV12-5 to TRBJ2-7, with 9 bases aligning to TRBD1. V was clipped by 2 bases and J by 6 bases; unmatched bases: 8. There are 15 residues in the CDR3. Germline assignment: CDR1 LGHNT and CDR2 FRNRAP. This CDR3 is CASGLKGQGLSEQYF. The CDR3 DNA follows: TGTGCTAGTGGTTTGAAAGGACAGGGGTTAAGCGAGCAGTACTTC. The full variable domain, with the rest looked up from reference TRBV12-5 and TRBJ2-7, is DARVTQTPRHKVTEMGQEVTMRCQPILGHNTVFWYRQTMMQGLELLAYFRNRAPLDDSGMPKDRFSAEMPDATLATLKIQPSEPRDSAVYFCASGLKGQGLSEQYFGPGTRLTVT.